Listed below are T cell receptor beta chains from one sample, sequenced in a study of PD-L1 blockade in urothelial cancer. Using immunoSEQ multiplex PCR, the repertoire was profiled, and TCRdb retains in-frame clones only, with some absent. The top ten clones hold about 1.6% of a sample with tens of thousands of clones, around 89% of them seen once. The sequencing here drew on PBMCs, taken around atezolizumab (anti-PD-L1) treatment. These receptors were taken from a man aged 60 to 75 with urothelial cancer. Both conserved end residues are part of each CDR3. The D gene is left open where the match is weak. A row's size may be missing; if present it is once, few, many or a size class.

>TRBV2|NA|TRBJ1-2|NA
TGTGCCAGCAGGATTGACACATCTAACTATGGCTACACCTTC
CASRIDTSNYGYTF
>TRBV28|NA|TRBJ1-2|NA
TGTGCCAGCACCGGAGGCTATGGCTACACCTTC
CASTGGYGYTF
>TRBV9|NA|TRBJ1-3|NA
TGTGCCAGCAGCGGAGGGGGTTCTGGAAACACCATATATTTT
CASSGGGSGNTIYF
>TRBV6-5|NA|TRBJ1-3|NA
TGTGCCAGCAGTTACTCGGAAGGGGCTGGCGACACCATATATTTT
CASSYSEGAGDTIYF
>TRBV6-1|NA|TRBJ2-7|NA
TGTGCCAGCACAGGACAGTCCTACGAGCAGTACTTC
CASTGQSYEQYF
>TRBV16|NA|TRBJ2-7|NA
TGTGCCAGCAGCCAATCCCCCGGACGCGGGACCTACGAGCAGTACTTC
CASSQSPGRGTYEQYF
>TRBV7-2|TRBD1|TRBJ1-5|NA
TGTGCCAGCAGCCGCGAGGGACAGGGCTCGTGGAATCAGCCCCAGCATTTT
CASSREGQGSWNQPQHF
>TRBV6-1|TRBD2|TRBJ2-3|NA
TGTGCCAGCAGTGAACTAGGCGGGGGGAGCACAGATACGCAGTATTTT
CASSELGGGSTDTQYF
>TRBV12-2|NA|TRBJ1-5|NA
TGTGCAAGTCGCTTAGAGGAGGGTCATGCTTTGAACGGTAGCAATCAGCCCCAGCATTTT
CASRLEEGHALNGSNQPQHF
>TRBV5-1|NA|TRBJ2-3|NA
TGCGCCAGCAGCTGGGCCCGACAGGCTAGCACAGATACGCAGTATTTT
CASSWARQASTDTQYF
>TRBV7-9|NA|TRBJ1-2|NA
TGTGCCAGCAGCTTACCTGGAGGGCTGTTTAACTATGGCTACACCTTC
CASSLPGGLFNYGYTF
>TRBV7-2|TRBD1|TRBJ2-3|NA
TGTGCCAGCAGGACAGGGATTGTCACAGATACGCAGTATTTT
CASRTGIVTDTQYF
>TRBV5-4|NA|TRBJ1-2|NA
TGTGCCAGCAGCTTGATAACGTCGGGGGACTATGGCTACACCTTC
CASSLITSGDYGYTF
>TRBV5-1|NA|TRBJ2-7|NA
TGCGCCAGCAGCTTCAAAGGAGGAGCTTACGAGCAGTACTTC
CASSFKGGAYEQYF
>TRBV7-9|TRBD1|TRBJ2-7|NA
TGTGCCAGCAGAGGACAGGGTATCGACGAGCAGTACTTC
CASRGQGIDEQYF
>TRBV21-1|NA|TRBJ2-7|NA
TGTGCCAGCAGCAAAGCAGGGGGGCAGCGGGAGGCCCCCTACGAGCAGTACTTC
CASSKAGGQREAPYEQYF
>TRBV28|NA|TRBJ2-1|NA
TGTGCCAGCAGTTGGTACAGCTACAATGAGCAGTTCTTC
CASSWYSYNEQFF
>TRBV6-5|TRBD2|TRBJ2-7|NA
TGTGCCAGCACTAGCGGGAGTCCCTACGAGCAGTACTTC
CASTSGSPYEQYF
>TRBV19|NA|TRBJ2-1|NA
TGTGCCAGTAGTTTGACAGGATTGTGGGATGAGCAGTTCTTC
CASSLTGLWDEQFF
>TRBV7-2|NA|TRBJ2-5|NA
TGTGCCAGCAGCTTAGGGCTAGCCCAAGAGACCCAGTACTTC
CASSLGLAQETQYF
>TRBV4-3|NA|TRBJ1-2|NA
TGCGCCAGCAGCCAAGAACCCACTAACATTGGCTACACCTTC
CASSQEPTNIGYTF
>TRBV7-9|TRBD1|TRBJ2-1|NA
TGTGCCAGCAGCTCCGGGACAGGGTTGAATGAGCAGTTCTTC
CASSSGTGLNEQFF
>TRBV4-3|TRBD2|TRBJ2-3|NA
TGCGCCAGCAGTACGCGGGGGAGTAGGGAAGATACGCAGTATTTT
CASSTRGSREDTQYF
>TRBV30|TRBD2|TRBJ2-3|NA
TGTGCCTGGAGTGTATCCCCTCAAGCGGGAGGGATCACAGATACGCAGTATTTT
CAWSVSPQAGGITDTQYF
>TRBV6-6|NA|TRBJ2-5|NA
TGTGCCAGCAGCTATTCGTTAGGGAGTGACCAGTACTTC
CASSYSLGSDQYF
>TRBV5-1|TRBD1|TRBJ1-2|NA
TGCGCCAGCAGCTTGGAAGAGACAGGGTTGGATGGCTACACCTTC
CASSLEETGLDGYTF
>TRBV7-3|NA|TRBJ2-1|NA
TGTGCCAGCAGCGCCAGACTAGAGAATGAGCAGTTCTTC
CASSARLENEQFF
>TRBV7-9|NA|TRBJ2-2|few
TGTGCCAGCAGCGTGGGTAGCGCCGGGGAGCTGTTTTTT
CASSVGSAGELFF
>TRBV28|NA|TRBJ2-7|few
TGTGCCAGCCTGAGTAGGGGAGGCACCTACGAGCAGTACTTC
CASLSRGGTYEQYF
>TRBV28|TRBD1|TRBJ1-2|NA
TGTGCCAGCAGTGAAGGACAGGGTCTCCTGGGGGGCTACACCTTC
CASSEGQGLLGGYTF
>TRBV7-2|NA|TRBJ2-7|NA
TGTGCCAGCAGCAAGAGCTACGAGCAGTACTTC
CASSKSYEQYF
>TRBV30|NA|TRBJ2-6|NA
TGTGCCTGGAGTCACCGACAGGCCTCTGGGGCCAACGTCCTGACTTTC
CAWSHRQASGANVLTF
>TRBV5-4|NA|TRBJ1-2|NA
TGTGCCAGCAGCTTGGTAGGGGGAAACTATGGCTACACCTTC
CASSLVGGNYGYTF
>TRBV28|NA|TRBJ1-2|NA
TGTGCCAGCAGTTTATTCGGGGGTGACTATGGCTACACCTTC
CASSLFGGDYGYTF
>TRBV5-1|TRBD1|TRBJ2-7|NA
TGCGCCAGCAGCACCGGACAGGTTTCCTACGAGCAGTACTTC
CASSTGQVSYEQYF
>TRBV7-3|NA|TRBJ2-7|NA
TGTGCCAGCAGCTTCGGAGTCGACTACGAGCAGTACTTC
CASSFGVDYEQYF
>TRBV11-2|TRBD2|TRBJ2-3|NA
TGTGCCAGCAGCTTAGCGGGGGGTGCTAGCGGGGGAGTCTCCGATACGCAGTATTTT
CASSLAGGASGGVSDTQYF
>TRBV19|TRBD1|TRBJ1-5|NA
TGTGCCAGTAGTATATATCAGGGGGCACATCAGCCCCAGCATTTT
CASSIYQGAHQPQHF
>TRBV5-1|TRBD1|TRBJ2-2|NA
TGCGCCAGCAGCTTTGGACAGGGCGGCACCGGGGAGCTGTTTTTT
CASSFGQGGTGELFF
>TRBV29-1|TRBD1|TRBJ2-2|NA
TGCAGCGTTGGCGCCCAGGGGGCCGTTGTTCGGGGTAACACCGGGGAGCTGTTTTTT
CSVGAQGAVVRGNTGELFF
>TRBV5-1|NA|TRBJ2-7|NA
TGCGCCAGCAGGCGGGGTCCGGACGGTACCTACGAGCAGTACTTC
CASRRGPDGTYEQYF
>TRBV19|TRBD1|TRBJ1-5|NA
TGTGCCAGTAGTGCCCGGGACAGGGGACGACAGCCCCAGCATTTT
CASSARDRGRQPQHF
>TRBV9|NA|TRBJ2-3|NA
TGTGCCAGCGGGGGGGGCACTAGCACAGATACGCAGTATTTT
CASGGGTSTDTQYF
>TRBV7-2|NA|TRBJ2-3|once
TGTGCCAGCAGCTCCCGCGTGTCAGGGACAGATACGCAGTATTTT
CASSSRVSGTDTQYF
>TRBV4-1|NA|TRBJ2-1|NA
TGCGCCAGCAGCCAAGTCCAGACCCGGGTAACCGAGCAGTTCTTC
CASSQVQTRVTEQFF
>TRBV7-2|NA|TRBJ1-1|NA
TGTGCCAGCAGCCGTTTCTCGGGTGCGGTGAGGACTGAAGCTTTCTTT
CASSRFSGAVRTEAFF
>TRBV6-1|TRBD2|TRBJ2-3|NA
TGTGCCAGCAGTGAAGACCGGGAGGGGACGCAGTATTTT
CASSEDREGTQYF
>TRBV30|TRBD1|TRBJ1-2|NA
TGTGCCTGGAGTCCCGACAGGGGAACCGGCTACACCTTC
CAWSPDRGTGYTF
>TRBV11-3|NA|TRBJ2-2|NA
TGTGCCAGCAGCCCCCTCGGGGGTGGACGGACCGGGGAGCTGTTTTTT
CASSPLGGGRTGELFF
>TRBV7-2|NA|TRBJ2-2|once
TGTGCCAGCAGCTTAGCTAGGGGGAACACCGGGGAGCTGTTTTTT
CASSLARGNTGELFF
>TRBV7-2|TRBD2|TRBJ2-1|NA
TGTGCCAGCACCAGACTAGCGGGAGGGCAAGCTCGTGAGCAGTTCTTC
CASTRLAGGQAREQFF
>TRBV6-5|TRBD2|TRBJ2-1|once
TGTGCCAGCAGTAAGACTAGCGGGAGTCCTAATGAGCAGTTCTTC
CASSKTSGSPNEQFF